This T cell receptor beta chain was recovered during a study of cytomegalovirus exposure and HLA in healthy donors. Overall study: Among around 400 genotyped donors, around 81% fell in the Caucasian-associated ancestry cluster. Overall study findings and caveats: Several of the most significant clusters were apparently associated with common viral pathogens in a later analysis.

Primers for the PCR totalled 60 Vbeta and 13 Jbeta. TCRdb keeps only in-frame clones here, not all; method: immunoSEQ multiplex PCR. The sample has 80,000 to 100,000 clones; 80% to 90% are singletons. This clone showed up just a few times. The antigen is undetermined. Trimming took 4 bases from V and 5 from J, leaving 14 bases between them. CDR3 size: 14 residues. CDR1 is MGHRA, CDR2 YSYEKL, per germline. This chain connects TRBV4-1 to TRBJ1-2; TRBD1 might be the D (6 bases). The sequencing input was PBMCs. The sequence derives from a man aged 35 to 55 in good health and CMV-seronegative. Written as DNA, the CDR3 is TGCGCCAGCAGCCTCCTCGGGCAGGGGTATGGCTACACCTTC. Its translation: CASSLLGQGYGYTF.